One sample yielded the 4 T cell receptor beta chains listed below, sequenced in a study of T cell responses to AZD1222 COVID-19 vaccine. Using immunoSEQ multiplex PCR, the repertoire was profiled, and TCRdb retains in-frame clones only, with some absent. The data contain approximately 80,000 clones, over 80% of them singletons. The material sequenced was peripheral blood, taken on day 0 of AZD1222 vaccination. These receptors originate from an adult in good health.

CDR3 protein: CASSLQGLYTEAFF. CDR3 nucleotide sequence: TGTGCCAGCAGTTTACAGGGACTATACACTGAAGCTTTCTTT. J is TRBJ1-1 and V is TRBV27, with D perhaps TRBD1 (5 bases). Deletions cut 2 bases from V and 3 bases from J, with 10 bases between. CDR3 size: 14 residues. Germline V gene data show CDR1 as MNHEY and CDR2 as SMNVEV (reference sequence).

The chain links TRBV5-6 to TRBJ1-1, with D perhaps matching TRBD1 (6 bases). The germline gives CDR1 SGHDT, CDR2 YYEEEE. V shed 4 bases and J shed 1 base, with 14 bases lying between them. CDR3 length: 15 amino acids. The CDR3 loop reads CASSLLGGENTEAFF. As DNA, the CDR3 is TGTGCCAGCAGCCTGCTTGGGGGCGAGAACACTGAAGCTTTCTTT.

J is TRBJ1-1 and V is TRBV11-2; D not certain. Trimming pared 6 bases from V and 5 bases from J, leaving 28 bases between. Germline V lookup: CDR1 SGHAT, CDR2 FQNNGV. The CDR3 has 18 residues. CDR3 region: CASSQIRSRRWKETEAFF. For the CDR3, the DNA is TGTGCCAGCAGTCAAATAAGGTCCCGAAGGTGGAAAGAGACTGAAGCTTTCTTT.

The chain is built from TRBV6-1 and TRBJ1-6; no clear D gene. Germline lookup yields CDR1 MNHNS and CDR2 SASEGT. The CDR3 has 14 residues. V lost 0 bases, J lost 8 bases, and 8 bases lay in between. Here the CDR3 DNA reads TGTGCCAGCAGTGAAGCGATGGCCCATTCACCCCTCCACTTT. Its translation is CASSEAMAHSPLHF.